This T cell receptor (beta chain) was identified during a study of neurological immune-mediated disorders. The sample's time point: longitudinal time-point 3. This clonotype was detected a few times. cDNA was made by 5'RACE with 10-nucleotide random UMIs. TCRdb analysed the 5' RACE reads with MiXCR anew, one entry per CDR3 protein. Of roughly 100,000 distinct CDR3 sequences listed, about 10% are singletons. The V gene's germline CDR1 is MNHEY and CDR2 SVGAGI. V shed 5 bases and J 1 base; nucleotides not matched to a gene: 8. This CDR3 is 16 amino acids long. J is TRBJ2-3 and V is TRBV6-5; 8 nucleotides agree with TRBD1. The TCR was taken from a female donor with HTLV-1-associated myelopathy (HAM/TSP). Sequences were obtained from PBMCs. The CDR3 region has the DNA TGTGCCAGCAGTCCCCAGGGACAGGCGGGCACAGATACGCAGTATTTT. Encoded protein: CASSPQGQAGTDTQYF.